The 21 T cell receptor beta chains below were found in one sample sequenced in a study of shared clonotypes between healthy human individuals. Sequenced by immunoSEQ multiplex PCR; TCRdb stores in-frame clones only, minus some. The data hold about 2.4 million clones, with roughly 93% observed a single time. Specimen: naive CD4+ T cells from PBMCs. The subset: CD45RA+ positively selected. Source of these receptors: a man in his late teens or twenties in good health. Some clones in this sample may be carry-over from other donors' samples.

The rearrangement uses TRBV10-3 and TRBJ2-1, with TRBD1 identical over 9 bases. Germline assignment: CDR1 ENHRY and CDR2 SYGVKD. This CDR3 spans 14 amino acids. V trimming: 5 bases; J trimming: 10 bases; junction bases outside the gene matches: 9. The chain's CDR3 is CAISYRDRVGEQFF. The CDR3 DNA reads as TGTGCCATCAGTTACCGGGACAGGGTCGGGGAGCAGTTCTTC.

The CDR3 sequence is CASSVGLQREPYEQYF. The CDR3 DNA follows: TGTGCCAGCAGTGTCGGTTTACAACGGGAGCCCTACGAGCAGTACTTC. The rearrangement joins TRBV6-1 to TRBJ2-7; D is possibly TRBD2 (6 bases). CDR1 MNHNS and CDR2 SASEGT come from the germline V gene. V was shortened by 4 bases and J by 2 bases, with 18 bases between the two germline ends. The CDR3 runs to 16 residues.

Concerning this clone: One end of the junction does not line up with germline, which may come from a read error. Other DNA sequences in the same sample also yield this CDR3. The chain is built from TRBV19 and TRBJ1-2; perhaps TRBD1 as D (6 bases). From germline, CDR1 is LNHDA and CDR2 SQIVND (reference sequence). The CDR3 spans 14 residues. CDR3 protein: CASSRTGYGYGYTF. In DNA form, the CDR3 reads TGCGCCAGTAGTAGAACAGGGTACGGCTATGGCTACACCTTC. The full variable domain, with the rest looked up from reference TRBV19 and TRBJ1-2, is DGGITQSPKYLFRKEGQNVTLSCEQNLNHDAMYWYRQDPGQGLRLIYYSQIVNDFQKGDIAEGYSVSREKKESFPLTVTSAQKNPTAFYLCASSRTGYGYGYTFGSGTRLTVV.

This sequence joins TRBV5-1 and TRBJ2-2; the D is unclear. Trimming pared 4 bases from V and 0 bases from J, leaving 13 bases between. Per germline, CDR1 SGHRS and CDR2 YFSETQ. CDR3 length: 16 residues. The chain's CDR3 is CASSRAGRTNTGELFF. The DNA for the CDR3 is TGCGCCAGCAGCCGAGCCGGCCGGACGAACACCGGGGAGCTGTTTTTT.

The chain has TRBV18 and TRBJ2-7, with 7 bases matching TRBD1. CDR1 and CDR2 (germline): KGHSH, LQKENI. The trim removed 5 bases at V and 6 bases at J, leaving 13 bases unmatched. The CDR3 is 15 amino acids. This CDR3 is CASSSSGTADGEQYF. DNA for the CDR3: TGTGCCAGCTCATCGTCCGGGACAGCTGACGGCGAGCAGTACTTC.

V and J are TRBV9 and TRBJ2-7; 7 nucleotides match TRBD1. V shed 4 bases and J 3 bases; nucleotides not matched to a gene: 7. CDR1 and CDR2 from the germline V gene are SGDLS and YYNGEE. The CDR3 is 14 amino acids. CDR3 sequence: CASSPRDSLYEQYF. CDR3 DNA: TGTGCCAGCAGCCCTAGGGACAGCCTCTACGAGCAGTACTTC.

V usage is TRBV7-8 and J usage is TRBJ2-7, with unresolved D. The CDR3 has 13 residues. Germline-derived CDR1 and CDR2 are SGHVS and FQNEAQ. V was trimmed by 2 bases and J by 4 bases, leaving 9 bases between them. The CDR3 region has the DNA TGTGCCAGCAGCTTATCAGCATTTTACGAGCAGTACTTC. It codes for CASSLSAFYEQYF.

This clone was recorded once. This chain's CDR3 is CSVSSRYTDTQYF. The CDR3 DNA reads as TGCAGCGTTTCTAGCCGCTACACAGATACGCAGTATTTT. This chain connects TRBV29-1 to TRBJ2-3; a possible D gene is TRBD2 (5 bases). The germline V gene has CDR1 SQVTM and CDR2 ANQGSEA. The CDR3 spans 13 residues. Trimming cost V 5 bases and J 2 bases, with 11 bases left between them.

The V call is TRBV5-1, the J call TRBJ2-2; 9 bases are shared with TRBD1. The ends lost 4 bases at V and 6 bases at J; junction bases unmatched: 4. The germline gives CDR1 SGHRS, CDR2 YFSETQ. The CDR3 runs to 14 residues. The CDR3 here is CASSGRTGAGELFF. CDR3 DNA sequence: TGCGCCAGCAGCGGCCGGACAGGGGCCGGGGAGCTGTTTTTT.

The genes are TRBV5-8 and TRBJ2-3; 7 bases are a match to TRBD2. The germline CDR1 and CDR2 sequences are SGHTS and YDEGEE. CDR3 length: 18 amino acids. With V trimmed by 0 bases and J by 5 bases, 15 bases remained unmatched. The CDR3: CASSLVSRLAREGDTQYF. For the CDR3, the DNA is TGTGCCAGCAGCTTGGTCTCAAGACTAGCCCGAGAGGGAGATACGCAGTATTTT. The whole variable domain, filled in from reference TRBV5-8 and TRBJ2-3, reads EAGVTQSPTHLIKTRGQQATLRCSPISGHTSVYWYQQALGLGLQFLLWYDEGEERNRGNFPPRFSGRQFPNYSSELNVNALELEDSALYLCASSLVSRLAREGDTQYFGPGTRLTVL.

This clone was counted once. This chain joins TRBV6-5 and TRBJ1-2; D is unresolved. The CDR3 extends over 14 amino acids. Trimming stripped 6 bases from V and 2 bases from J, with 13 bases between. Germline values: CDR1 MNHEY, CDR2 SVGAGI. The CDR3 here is CASSSLTANYGYTF. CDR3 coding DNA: TGTGCCAGCAGCTCCCTGACGGCCAACTATGGCTACACCTTC.

The CDR3 DNA reads TGCGCCAGCAGCCCCGGAGGACTAGCGGGCCCTTGGGTGTATTTT. Its protein product is CASSPGGLAGPWVYF. The J gene is TRBJ2-3, the V gene TRBV5-1; the match to TRBD2 covers 11 bases. The germline V gene encodes CDR1 SGHRS and CDR2 YFSETQ. J gave up 14 bases and V 4 bases, and 15 bases lay outside the gene matches. The CDR3 runs to 15 residues.

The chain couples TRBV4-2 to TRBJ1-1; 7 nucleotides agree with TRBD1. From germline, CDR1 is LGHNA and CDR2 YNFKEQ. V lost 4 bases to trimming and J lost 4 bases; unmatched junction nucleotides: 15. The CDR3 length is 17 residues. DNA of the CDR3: TGTGCCAGCAGCCGGGGGACAGTACCTCTCGAAGGCACTGAAGCTTTCTTT. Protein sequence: CASSRGTVPLEGTEAFF.

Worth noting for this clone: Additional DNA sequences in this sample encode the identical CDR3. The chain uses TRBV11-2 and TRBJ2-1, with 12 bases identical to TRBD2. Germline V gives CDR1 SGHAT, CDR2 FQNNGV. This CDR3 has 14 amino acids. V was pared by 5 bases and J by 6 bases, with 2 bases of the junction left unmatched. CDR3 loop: CASSLTSGSNEQFF. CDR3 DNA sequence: TGTGCCAGCAGCCTGACTAGCGGGAGCAATGAGCAGTTCTTC.

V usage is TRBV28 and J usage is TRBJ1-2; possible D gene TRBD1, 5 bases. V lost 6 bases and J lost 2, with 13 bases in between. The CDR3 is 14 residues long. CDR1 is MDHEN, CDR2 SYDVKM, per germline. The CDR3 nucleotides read TGTGCCAGCAGAAAGGGACGGACAAACTATGGCTACACCTTC. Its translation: CASRKGRTNYGYTF.

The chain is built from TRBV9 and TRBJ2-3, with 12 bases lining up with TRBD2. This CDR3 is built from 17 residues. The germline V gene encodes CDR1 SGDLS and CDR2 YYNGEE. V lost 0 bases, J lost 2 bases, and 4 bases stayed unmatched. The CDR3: CASSVGSSGRATDTQYF. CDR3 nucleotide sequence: TGTGCCAGCAGCGTAGGCTCTAGCGGGAGGGCCACAGATACGCAGTATTTT.

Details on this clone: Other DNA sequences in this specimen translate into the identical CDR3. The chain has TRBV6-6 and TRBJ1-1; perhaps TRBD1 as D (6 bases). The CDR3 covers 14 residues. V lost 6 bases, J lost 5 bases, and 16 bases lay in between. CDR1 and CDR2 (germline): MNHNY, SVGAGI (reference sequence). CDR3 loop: CASSPALGGTEAFF. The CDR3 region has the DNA TGTGCCAGCAGCCCAGCCTTAGGGGGAACTGAAGCTTTCTTT.

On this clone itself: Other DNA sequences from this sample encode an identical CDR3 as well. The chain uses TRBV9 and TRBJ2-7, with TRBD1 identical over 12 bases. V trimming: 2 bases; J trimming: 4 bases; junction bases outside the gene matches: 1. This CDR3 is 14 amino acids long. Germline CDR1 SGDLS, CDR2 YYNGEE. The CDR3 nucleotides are TGTGCCAGCAGCGTGGGACAGGGGGCTTACGAGCAGTACTTC. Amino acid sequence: CASSVGQGAYEQYF.

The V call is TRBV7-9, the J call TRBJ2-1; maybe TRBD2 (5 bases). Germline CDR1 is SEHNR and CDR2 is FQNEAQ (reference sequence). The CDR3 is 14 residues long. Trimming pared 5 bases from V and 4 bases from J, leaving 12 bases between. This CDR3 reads CASSILERYNEQFF. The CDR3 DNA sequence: TGTGCCAGCAGCATACTAGAAAGGTACAATGAGCAGTTCTTC. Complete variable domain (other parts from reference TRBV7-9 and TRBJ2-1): DTGVSQNPRHKITKRGQNVTFRCDPISEHNRLYWYRQTLGQGPEFLTYFQNEAQLEKSRLLSDRFSAERPKGSFSTLEIQRTEQGDSAMYLCASSILERYNEQFFGPGTRLTVL.

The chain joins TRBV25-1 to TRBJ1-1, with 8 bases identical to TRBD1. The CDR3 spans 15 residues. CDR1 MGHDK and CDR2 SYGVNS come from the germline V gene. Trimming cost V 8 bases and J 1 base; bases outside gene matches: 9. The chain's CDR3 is CASRTGQPGNTEAFF. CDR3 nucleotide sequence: TGTGCCAGCCGGACAGGGCAGCCGGGGAACACTGAAGCTTTCTTT.

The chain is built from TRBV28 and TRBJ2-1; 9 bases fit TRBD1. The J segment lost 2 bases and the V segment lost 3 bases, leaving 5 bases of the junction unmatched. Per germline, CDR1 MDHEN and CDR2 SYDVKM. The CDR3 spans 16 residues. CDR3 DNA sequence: TGTGCCAGCAGTTTTATAGGACAGGGGACCTACAATGAGCAGTTCTTC. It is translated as CASSFIGQGTYNEQFF.